The 19 T cell receptor beta chains below all came from one sample that was sequenced in a study of regulatory T cells in long-lasting Graves disease. The time point is: persistent/refractory GD, antithyroid drugs over 5 years with positive TRAb. PBMC-derived RNA was used for the TCR library. CDR3-region Arm-PCR and iRepertoire HTBI primers produced the TCR beta libraries. MiXCR was run by TCRdb on the multiplex PCR reads, yielding one entry per CDR3 protein. The sample lists under 450,000 distinct CDR3 sequences; 20% to 25% were seen once. The sequenced sample was peripheral blood mononuclear cells (PBMCs), obtained when the disease was refractory, from a patient treated with antithyroid drugs. The receptors derive from a woman aged 40 to 50 with Graves disease.

This clonotype has ten or more counts. This chain joins TRBV29-1 and TRBJ2-7, with 7 positions matching TRBD1. The ends lost 4 bases at V and 2 bases at J; junction bases unmatched: 5. This CDR3 contains 13 residues. In germline, CDR1 is SQVTM, CDR2 ANQGSEA. The CDR3 DNA follows: TGCAGCGTTGCACAGGGGCTTACCTACGAGCAGTACTTC. It translates to CSVAQGLTYEQYF.

This chain uses TRBV4-2 with TRBJ2-5; TRBD2 aligns across 11 bases. CDR3 length: 16 amino acids. The V gene end was trimmed by 4 bases and the J gene end by 5 bases; junction bases not matched to a gene: 9. The germline V gene encodes CDR1 LGHNA and CDR2 YNFKEQ. CDR3 residues: CASSRALAGVAETQYF. CDR3 nucleotides: TGTGCCAGCAGCCGAGCACTAGCGGGAGTGGCGGAGACCCAGTACTTC.

This clonotype was picked up many times. This chain uses TRBV27 with TRBJ1-5; D is possibly TRBD1 (6 bases). Trimming cost V 2 bases and J 6 bases, with 11 bases left between them. CDR1 MNHEY and CDR2 SMNVEV come from the germline V gene (reference sequence). The CDR3 contains 14 residues. The CDR3 region has the DNA TGTGCCAGCAGTTTAGCGGGACACTTTCAGCCCCAGCATTTT. Translated, it gives CASSLAGHFQPQHF.

The sample holds many counts of this clonotype. The chain combines TRBV12-3 or TRBV12-4 with TRBJ1-6, with TRBD1 as a possible D gene (6 bases). The CDR3 is 15 residues long. Trimming took off 10 bases at V and 10 bases at J, with 23 bases between the two ends. CDR3 nucleotides: TGTGCCACCACCACCTCAGGGAAGGGACACTCACCCCTCCACTTT. Translation gives CATTTSGKGHSPLHF.

This clonotype has ten or more counts. This chain connects TRBV11-1 to TRBJ2-7; 8 nucleotides align to TRBD1. Germline CDR1 reads SGHAT; CDR2 reads FQDESV (reference sequence). The V and J ends lost 4 bases and 4 bases, in that order; junction bases with no gene match: 9. The CDR3 runs 15 residues. CDR3: CASSSTQGARYEQYF. The DNA for the CDR3 is TGTGCCAGCAGCTCAACTCAGGGGGCGCGGTACGAGCAGTACTTC.

This clonotype was seen repeatedly, ten times or more. The chain uses TRBV2 and TRBJ2-7; D gene uncertain. V shed 10 bases and J shed 2 bases, with 12 bases lying between them. Germline lookup yields CDR1 SNHLY and CDR2 FYNNEI. The CDR3 sequence is 12 residues long. CDR3 sequence: CATNFTPYEQYF. CDR3 nucleotide sequence: TGTGCCACCAACTTTACCCCCTACGAGCAGTACTTC. Drawing the rest from reference TRBV2 and TRBJ2-7, the complete variable domain is EPEVTQTPSHQVTQMGQEVILRCVPISNHLYFYWYRQILGQKVEFLVSFYNNEISEKSEIFDDQFSVERPDGSNFTLKIRSTKLEDSAMYFCATNFTPYEQYFGPGTRLTVT.

V is TRBV4-1 and J is TRBJ2-2; 9 nucleotides agree with TRBD2. This CDR3 has 15 residues. Germline CDR1 and CDR2: MGHRA and YSYEKL. V shed 4 bases and J 6 bases; nucleotides not matched to a gene: 6. CDR3 bases: TGCGCCAGCAGCCTGGTAGCGGGAGCCCCCGGGGAGCTGTTTTTT. It encodes CASSLVAGAPGELFF.

This clonotype came up many times. The V gene is TRBV29-1, the J gene TRBJ2-7; TRBD1 or TRBD2 may be the D gene (6 bases each). This CDR3 comprises 12 residues. Trimming left V 4 bases short and J 5 bases short, with 12 bases between. Germline V gene lookup returns CDR1 SQVTM and CDR2 ANQGSEA. In DNA form, the CDR3 reads TGCAGCGTTGTGGAGGGGGGCCACGAGCAGTACTTC. Its protein is CSVVEGGHEQYF.

This clonotype was detected ten times or more. The V gene is TRBV6-5, the J gene TRBJ1-5; no reliable D call. CDR1 and CDR2 (germline): MNHEY, SVGAGI. V was cut by 4 bases and J by 5 bases, with 12 bases left in between. This CDR3 has 14 amino acids. The CDR3 protein is CASSSVRSHQPQHF. For the CDR3, the DNA is TGTGCCAGCAGTTCGGTACGTAGTCATCAGCCCCAGCATTTT.

This clonotype was seen ten or more times. V is TRBV2 and J is TRBJ2-5; D is undetermined. Between the trimmed V and J ends, which lost 7 bases and 0 bases, there was a span of 6 bases. CDR1 is SNHLY and CDR2 is FYNNEI in the germline V gene. The CDR3 is 12 amino acids. CDR3 in amino acids: CASTLYQETQYF. The CDR3 DNA reads as TGTGCCAGCACGTTATACCAAGAGACCCAGTACTTC.

Many counts were recorded for this clonotype. At one boundary the junction diverges from the germline segment, which might be a read error. V usage is TRBV3-1 and J usage is TRBJ1-2; weak D call: TRBD1 (5 bases). Germline CDR1 LGHDT, CDR2 YNNKEL (reference sequence). The CDR3 sequence is 14 residues long. This chain's CDR3 is CASTQRAGSLLYTF. The DNA of the CDR3 is TGTGCCAGCACCCAACGTGCAGGGTCCTTATTGTACACCTTC.

The sample holds many counts of this clonotype. The chain links TRBV2 to TRBJ2-5, with 14 bases fitting TRBD2. The germline V gene has CDR1 SNHLY and CDR2 FYNNEI. The CDR3 is 15 residues long. J was trimmed by 4 bases and V by 4 bases; bases with no gene match: 2. The CDR3 DNA reads as TGTGCCAGCAGTGCGGGGACTAGCGGGAGAGAGACCCAGTACTTC. Its protein product is CASSAGTSGRETQYF.

This clonotype was counted ten times or more. A junction boundary mismatches the germline segment, possibly from a read error. V and J are TRBV2 and TRBJ2-7; 7 bases fit TRBD2. This CDR3 has 12 residues. From germline, CDR1 is SNHLY and CDR2 FYNNEI. CDR3 residues: CASSDLSGPPHF. CDR3 DNA: TGTGCCAGCAGTGATCTTAGCGGGCCACCGCACTTC.

This clonotype is a singleton in its sample. In DNA form, the CDR3 reads TGTGCCAGCAGTGAAATTTGGGGGTTCGCTAGCGGGGCCTACGAGCAGTACTTC. Translated: CASSEIWGFASGAYEQYF. The chain joins TRBV6-1 to TRBJ2-7, with TRBD2 identical over 9 bases. The CDR3 sequence is 18 residues long. Trimming removed 2 bases from V and 2 bases from J; junction bases left unmatched: 13. Per germline, CDR1 MNHNS and CDR2 SASEGT.

This clonotype was seen a few times. The chain employs TRBV20-1 and TRBJ2-5, with 7 bases lining up with TRBD2. This CDR3 has 15 residues. Trimming at V came to 6 bases and at J to 4 bases, leaving 14 bases not matched to a gene. Germline V CDR1 and CDR2: DFQATT, SNEGSKA (reference sequence). The CDR3 DNA reads as TGCAGTGCGCGCGGGGATGGCGGGAGACGAGAGACCCAGTACTTC. It yields the protein CSARGDGGRRETQYF.

Ten or more counts support this clonotype. This chain links TRBV6-1 with TRBJ1-1; D might be TRBD1 (6 bases). The CDR3 is 15 residues long. The germline CDR1 and CDR2 sequences are MNHNS and SASEGT. Trimming removed 6 bases at V and 5 bases at J, with 19 bases between. In nucleotides, the CDR3 is TGTGCCAGCAGCGAATGGCAGGGGCCGGGGACTGAAGCTTTCTTT. Its protein is CASSEWQGPGTEAFF.

This clonotype has ten or more counts. This chain joins TRBV20-1 and TRBJ1-1, with 10 bases aligning to TRBD1. The CDR3 runs 15 residues. From germline, CDR1 is DFQATT and CDR2 SNEGSKA (reference sequence). With 5 bases clipped from V and 11 bases from J, the junction kept 17 bases outside the gene matches. The DNA for the CDR3 is TGCAGTGCTCCCGGGACAGGGGCGGAGTTGGTTGGCGCTTTCTTT. Translating gives CSAPGTGAELVGAFF.

For this clonotype: Mismatch with germline at one junction end may stem from a read error. The chain combines TRBV28 with TRBJ2-7; 11 nucleotides match TRBD2. CDR3 length: 21 amino acids. Germline CDR1 is MDHEN and CDR2 is SYDVKM. Written as DNA, the CDR3 is TGTGCCAGCAGTTTACGACTCCCCTCCGGGACTAGCGGAGACTCCTCCTGCGAGCAGTACTTC. It translates to CASSLRLPSGTSGDSSCEQYF.

This clonotype was detected a few times. The rearrangement links TRBV12-3 or TRBV12-4 to TRBJ1-2; TRBD1 might be the D (6 bases). Trimming removed 1 base from V and 8 bases from J, with 11 bases in between. The CDR3 loop spans 13 amino acids. In DNA form, the CDR3 reads TGTGCCAGCAGTTTAGGGGAGGGGGTAGGCTACACCTTC. This translates into CASSLGEGVGYTF.